One and the same sample provided the 25 T cell receptor beta chains below, sequenced in a study of post-analysis software for immune sequencing data. Study findings and constraints: Patients showed TRBV5-6, TRBV5-1 and TRBV20-1 among 4 or 5 TRBV segments more frequent than in controls.

Antigen specificity for these receptors is unknown. The library was made from cDNA and included unique molecular identifiers. TCRdb itself ran the PCR reads through MiXCR, one entry per CDR3 protein. Of roughly 400,000 distinct CDR3 sequences in the sample, 30% to 40% are singletons; the top ten hold roughly 8.2%. What was sequenced was blood. Every receptor here comes from a girl under 10 years old with multiple sclerosis.

The chain employs TRBV5-1 and TRBJ2-1; 8 bases match TRBD1. CDR3 size: 16 residues. Germline V lookup: CDR1 SGHRS, CDR2 YFSETQ. J was trimmed by 7 bases and V by 4 bases; bases with no gene match: 13. CDR3 nucleotides: TGCGCCAGCAGCGTCGGACAGGGAGGAGTATGGAATGAGCAGTTCTTC. As protein: CASSVGQGGVWNEQFF.

This clonotype was found a few times. This rearrangement joins TRBV20-1 to TRBJ2-3; tentative D call: TRBD2 (5 bases). CDR3 size: 14 residues. Trimming took 3 bases from V and 0 from J, leaving 10 bases between them. Germline V gives CDR1 DFQATT, CDR2 SNEGSKA (reference sequence). The CDR3 spells CSARDWISTDTQYF. The DNA for the CDR3 is TGCAGTGCTAGGGACTGGATAAGCACAGATACGCAGTATTTT.

The gene calls are TRBV15 and TRBJ2-3; D is perhaps TRBD1 (6 bases). Trimming removed 8 bases at V and 6 bases at J, with 15 bases between. This CDR3 comprises 13 residues. CDR1 is LNHNV, CDR2 YYDKDF, per germline (reference sequence). The CDR3 loop reads CATSGAWGDTQYF. The CDR3 DNA reads TGTGCCACCTCAGGGGCTTGGGGGGATACGCAGTATTTT.

The V call is TRBV7-9, the J call TRBJ2-1; 8 bases are shared with TRBD2. Germline V gene sequence: CDR1 SEHNR, CDR2 FQNEAQ (reference sequence). The trim removed 5 bases at V and 5 bases at J, leaving 2 bases unmatched. The CDR3 totals 13 residues. The CDR3 protein is CASSLSGDNEQFF. The CDR3, as DNA: TGTGCCAGCAGCCTTAGCGGGGACAATGAGCAGTTCTTC. Using reference TRBV7-9 and TRBJ2-1 for the parts outside the CDR3, the full variable domain is DTGVSQNPRHKITKRGQNVTFRCDPISEHNRLYWYRQTLGQGPEFLTYFQNEAQLEKSRLLSDRFSAERPKGSFSTLEIQRTEQGDSAMYLCASSLSGDNEQFFGPGTRLTVL.

Only a few counts were recorded for this clonotype. The chain couples TRBV29-1 to TRBJ2-1; either TRBD1 or TRBD2 may supply D (5 bases each). CDR1 and CDR2 (germline): SQVTM, ANQGSEA. V lost 4 bases and J 9 bases, leaving 19 bases between the germline ends. The length of the CDR3 is 14 residues. CDR3 nucleotide sequence: TGCAGCGTTGCTTCGTACCTACGGGGCAGTGAGCAGTTCTTC. Its protein product is CSVASYLRGSEQFF.

The chain joins TRBV6-2 or TRBV6-3 to TRBJ2-5; 14 bases align to TRBD2. Germline values: CDR1 MNHEY, CDR2 SVGEGT. Losses at the gene ends were 2 bases for V and 0 bases for J; bases not matched to a gene: 11. The CDR3 has 20 amino acids. CDR3 nucleotide sequence: TGTGCCAGCAGTTACCAGCTGGGACTAGCGGGGGCCCCGTACCAAGAGACCCAGTACTTC. It is translated as CASSYQLGLAGAPYQETQYF.

J is TRBJ1-2 and V is TRBV7-9; no clear D gene. The CDR3 extends over 12 amino acids. With 2 bases removed from V and 8 bases from J, the gap between germline ends came to 9 bases. CDR1 is SEHNR, CDR2 FQNEAQ, per germline (reference sequence). CDR3 bases: TGTGCCAGCAGCTTAAAATCTCGGGGCTACACCTTC. Residues: CASSLKSRGYTF.

The CDR3 loop reads CASSRFRDRQETQYF. In DNA, the CDR3 is TGCGCCAGCAGCCGGTTCAGGGACAGACAAGAGACCCAGTACTTC. The chain joins TRBV4-3 to TRBJ2-5, with 7 bases matching TRBD1. CDR1 and CDR2 from the germline V gene are LGHNA and YSLEER. The CDR3 sequence is 15 residues long. The ends lost 4 bases at V and 2 bases at J; junction bases unmatched: 7.

The genes are TRBV15 and TRBJ1-2, with a possible D match to TRBD1 (5 bases). This CDR3 has 15 amino acids. Germline CDR1 and CDR2: LNHNV and YYDKDF (reference sequence). V lost 3 bases, J lost 5 bases, and 16 bases lay in between. CDR3 nucleotide sequence: TGTGCCACCAGCAGGGACTCCAGGGTGCGGTATGGCTACACCTTC. Its protein product is CATSRDSRVRYGYTF.

This clonotype was detected only a few times. The chain is built from TRBV7-8 and TRBJ2-1, with D perhaps matching TRBD1 (6 bases). The CDR3 extends over 14 amino acids. V shed 5 bases and J shed 8 bases, with 16 bases lying between them. Germline loops: CDR1 SGHVS, CDR2 FQNEAQ. The CDR3 spells CASSGRQDKDEQFF. The CDR3 nucleotides read TGTGCCAGCAGCGGCCGACAGGATAAGGATGAGCAGTTCTTC.

The chain employs TRBV20-1 and TRBJ2-7; D unresolved. The V end lost 4 bases, the J end lost 0 bases, and 10 bases lay between the germline ends. Germline V lookup: CDR1 DFQATT, CDR2 SNEGSKA (reference sequence). The CDR3 spans 13 residues. CDR3: CSATQGISYEQYF. In DNA, the CDR3 is TGCAGTGCTACCCAAGGGATCTCCTACGAGCAGTACTTC.

The chain combines TRBV10-3 with TRBJ2-1; D gene uncertain. In germline, CDR1 is ENHRY, CDR2 SYGVKD. The CDR3 sequence is 17 residues long. V was cut by 1 base and J by 0 bases, with 13 bases left in between. CDR3 sequence: CAISELGRLGSYNEQFF. The CDR3 nucleotides are TGTGCCATCAGTGAGTTAGGTCGACTGGGCTCCTACAATGAGCAGTTCTTC.

This clonotype was detected only a few times. The CDR3 DNA follows: TGCAGCGTCCTCCCGGGACAGGGCTCCTACGAGCAGTACTTC. Translating gives CSVLPGQGSYEQYF. The V gene is TRBV29-1, the J gene TRBJ2-7; 9 bases match TRBD1. CDR1 is SQVTM, CDR2 ANQGSEA, per germline. Trimming at V came to 6 bases and at J to 0 bases, leaving 6 bases not matched to a gene. CDR3 length: 14 amino acids.

This clonotype was recorded a few times. The CDR3 bases are TGTGCCAGTAGGACACTAGATGCGGTCAGAAATGAGCAGTTCTTC. It encodes CASRTLDAVRNEQFF. The rearrangement links TRBV19 to TRBJ2-1; a weak D match, TRBD2 (5 bases). Germline CDR1 and CDR2: LNHDA and SQIVND (reference sequence). The length of the CDR3 is 15 residues. V lost 6 bases, J lost 7 bases, and 19 bases lay in between.

This clonotype came up a few times. This rearrangement joins TRBV7-3 to TRBJ2-1; D unresolved. The CDR3 consists of 14 residues. Trimming shortened V by 0 bases and J by 10 bases, and 13 bases separated the two germline ends. The germline gives CDR1 SGHTA, CDR2 FQGTGA. Here the CDR3 reads CASSLTPRIGEQFF. The DNA of the CDR3 is TGTGCCAGCAGCTTAACCCCCCGAATCGGAGAGCAGTTCTTC.

The chain combines TRBV12-3 or TRBV12-4 with TRBJ1-1, with TRBD1 identical over 9 bases. Unmatched junction bases numbered 4, after V lost 4 bases and J lost 1 base. The CDR3 spans 15 residues. CDR3 region: CASSSPGQGNTEAFF. The CDR3 DNA reads TGTGCCAGCAGTTCCCCGGGACAGGGGAACACTGAAGCTTTCTTT.

The genes are TRBV7-2 and TRBJ2-3, with a tentative D call TRBD2 (6 bases). From germline, CDR1 is SGHTA and CDR2 FQGNSA. This CDR3 contains 14 residues. The germline V and J ends were trimmed by 3 bases and 0 bases, with 7 bases remaining between them. CDR3: CASSFAGSTDTQYF. The CDR3 DNA reads as TGTGCCAGCAGCTTTGCGGGGAGCACAGATACGCAGTATTTT.

This clonotype was found a few times. The J gene is TRBJ1-6, the V gene TRBV20-1; 7 nucleotides align to TRBD1. The J segment lost 8 bases and the V segment lost 3 bases, leaving 19 bases of the junction unmatched. This CDR3 has 18 residues. Germline V gene sequence: CDR1 DFQATT, CDR2 SNEGSKA (reference sequence). This CDR3 reads CSASWAGGGNIRDSPLHF. CDR3 sequence (DNA): TGCAGTGCTAGTTGGGCAGGGGGAGGAAATATACGCGATTCACCCCTCCACTTT.

The rearrangement links TRBV7-3 to TRBJ2-6; no definite D call. The V end lost 5 bases, the J end lost 0 bases, and 8 bases lay between the germline ends. The CDR3 has 15 amino acids. Germline V gene lookup returns CDR1 SGHTA and CDR2 FQGTGA. The CDR3 DNA follows: TGTGCCAGCAGCGCCCAATCCTCTGGGGCCAACGTCCTGACTTTC. Translating it yields CASSAQSSGANVLTF.

Remarks on this clonotype: Being one base from a much bigger clone, this may be a read error. The V call is TRBV5-1, the J call TRBJ2-7; a possible D gene is TRBD2 (5 bases). Trimming cost V 0 bases and J 4 bases, with 14 bases left between them. Germline-derived CDR1 and CDR2 are SGHRS and YFSETQ. The CDR3 is made up of 15 amino acids. Written as DNA, the CDR3 is TGCGCCAGCAGCTTGGCCTATGGGTCGGGATACGAGCAGTACTTC. It encodes CASSLAYGSGYEQYF.

In its sample, this clonotype was seen once. The chain recombines TRBV27 with TRBJ1-6; the D gene is possibly TRBD1 (6 bases). CDR1 is MNHEY and CDR2 is SMNVEV in the germline V gene (reference sequence). This CDR3 has 15 amino acids. The V end lost 6 bases, the J end lost 5 bases, and 14 bases lay between the germline ends. The CDR3 nucleotides read TGTGCCAGCAGCCCAATGGACAGAAATAATTCACCCCTCCACTTT. This encodes CASSPMDRNNSPLHF.

V is TRBV29-1 and J is TRBJ2-7; D unclear. CDR1 SQVTM and CDR2 ANQGSEA come from the germline V gene. CDR3 length: 13 residues. The V and J ends lost 7 bases and 3 bases respectively, with 16 bases between them. The CDR3 DNA follows: TGCAGCGCCCGAGGCGGTACTGGCTACGAGCAGTACTTC. Translating it yields CSARGGTGYEQYF.

This clonotype was counted between two and nine times. This chain links TRBV24-1 with TRBJ2-7; 8 nucleotides line up with TRBD1. Germline V CDR1 and CDR2: KGHDR, SFDVKD. Trimming removed 7 bases from V and 5 bases from J; junction bases left unmatched: 12. This CDR3 comprises 15 residues. The CDR3 here is CATSGGGQGTNEQYF. The CDR3 coding sequence is TGTGCCACCAGCGGCGGAGGACAGGGAACCAACGAGCAGTACTTC.

This chain joins TRBV7-2 and TRBJ1-4, with 9 bases aligning to TRBD1. Germline loops: CDR1 SGHTA, CDR2 FQGNSA. The CDR3 is 15 amino acids. The J segment lost 7 bases and the V segment lost 5 bases, leaving 8 bases of the junction unmatched. The CDR3 DNA follows: TGTGCCAGCAGCGCCCGACAGGGGGGCAGTGAAAAACTGTTTTTT. It is translated as CASSARQGGSEKLFF.

The table lists this clonotype with a few counts. This chain connects TRBV12-3 or TRBV12-4 to TRBJ1-2, with a weak D call TRBD1 (5 bases). The CDR3 has 14 amino acids. V was cut by 3 bases and J by 4 bases, with 12 bases left in between. The CDR3 bases are TGTGCCAGCAGTTTGGCTGGGGCGGCCTATGGCTACACCTTC. It codes for CASSLAGAAYGYTF.